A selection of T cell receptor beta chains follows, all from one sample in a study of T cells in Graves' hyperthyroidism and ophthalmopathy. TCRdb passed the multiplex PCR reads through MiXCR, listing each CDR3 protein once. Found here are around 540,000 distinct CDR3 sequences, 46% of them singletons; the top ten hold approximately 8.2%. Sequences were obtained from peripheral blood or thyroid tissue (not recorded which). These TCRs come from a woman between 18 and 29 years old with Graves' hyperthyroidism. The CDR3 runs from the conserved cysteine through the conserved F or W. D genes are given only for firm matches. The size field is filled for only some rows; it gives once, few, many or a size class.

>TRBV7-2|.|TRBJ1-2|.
TGTGCCAGCATCCGGACGGGGGGCCTCTATGGCTACACCTTC
CASIRTGGLYGYTF
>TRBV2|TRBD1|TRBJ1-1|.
TGTGCCAGCAGACAGAGGACAGGAGGAATCGGCAAGAACACTGAAGCTTTCTTT
CASRQRTGGIGKNTEAFF
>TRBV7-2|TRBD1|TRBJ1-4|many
TGTGCCAGCAGCTCTGGGACAGGGCAAAAACTGTTTTTT
CASSSGTGQKLFF
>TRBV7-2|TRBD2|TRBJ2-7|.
TGTGCCAGCAGCCCAGGACTAGCGGGAGACTCCGAGCAGTACTTC
CASSPGLAGDSEQYF
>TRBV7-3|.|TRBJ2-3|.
TGTGCCAGCAGCTTAAATTCGGCGCTTAGGTGGGAGGATACGCAGTATTTT
CASSLNSALRWEDTQYF
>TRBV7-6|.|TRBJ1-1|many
TGTGCCAGCAGCTTAGCTTCCGTCGGCAGGGTGCGAGAGGCTGAAGCTTTCTTT
CASSLASVGRVREAEAFF
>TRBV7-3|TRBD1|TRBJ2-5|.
TGTGCCAGCAGCTCGGGACAGGGGGCGGGTGAGACCCAGTACTTC
CASSSGQGAGETQYF
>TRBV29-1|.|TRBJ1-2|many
TGCAGCGCCTCTGGGCGGGTTCCCAGGGGCTACACCTTC
CSASGRVPRGYTF
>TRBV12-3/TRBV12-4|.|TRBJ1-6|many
TGTGCCAGCAGTTTAGGACATTCACCCCTCCACTTT
CASSLGHSPLHF
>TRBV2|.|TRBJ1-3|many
TGTGCCAGCAGTGAAGTGGGACTGGGAAACACCATATATTTT
CASSEVGLGNTIYF
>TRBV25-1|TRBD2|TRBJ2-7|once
TGTGCCAGCAGTGGGACTAGCACCTCCTACGAGCAGTACTTC
CASSGTSTSYEQYF
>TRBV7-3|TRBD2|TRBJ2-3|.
TGTGCCAGCAGCTTGACTACGGGACTAGCGGGCACAGATACGCAGTATTTT
CASSLTTGLAGTDTQYF
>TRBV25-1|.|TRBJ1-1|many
TGTGCCAGCAGTGACCCCGACAGGAACACTGAAGCTTTCTTT
CASSDPDRNTEAFF
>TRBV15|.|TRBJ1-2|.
TGTGCCACCAGCAGAGATAAGGAGGCCCTTCGGGGCTACACCTTC
CATSRDKEALRGYTF
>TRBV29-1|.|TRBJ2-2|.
TGCAGCGTTGAAAGCTCTGAGACCGGGGAGCTGTTTTTT
CSVESSETGELFF